Listed here are 27 T cell receptor beta chains from one sample, sequenced in a study of molecular identifiers for immune sequencing clone quantification (dated by TCRdb to the late 2010s). Receptor libraries were prepared by PCR. Sequencing used an Illumina HiSeq 4000. TCRdb reanalyzed the raw reads on its own, using fastp at Q25 for trimming and MiXCR for clone calling, and kept in-frame beta chains. CDR3 protein duplicates are merged, each entry listing the most common genes and DNA. A total of about 640,000 distinct CDR3 sequences appear in this sample, 20% of them only once. The ten largest make up roughly 0.9% of the sample. What was sequenced was naive CD8+ T cells from blood, with Jurkat cell RNA spiked in. The cell subset or site label, as the study defines it: FACS-sorted CD8+CD4-CCR7+CD45RA+ naive T cells. The receptor source for this set is a human donor in good health. Some libraries in this study had Jurkat cell RNA spiked in.

This clonotype was counted ten times or more. Written as DNA, the CDR3 is TGTGCCAGCAGCTTAGTACAGGGCCTCCATGAGCAGTTCTTC. Residues: CASSLVQGLHEQFF. The chain links TRBV7-9 to TRBJ2-1, with D possibly TRBD1 on 6 matching bases. Germline assignment: CDR1 SEHNR and CDR2 FQNEAQ (reference sequence). V was shortened by 1 base and J by 8 bases, with 12 bases between the two germline ends. This CDR3 region has 14 residues.

This clonotype was seen more than once but under ten times. This chain connects TRBV11-2 to TRBJ2-3; TRBD2 might be the D (5 bases). V was pared by 1 base and J by 0 bases, with 11 bases between. From germline, CDR1 is SGHAT and CDR2 FQNNGV. The CDR3 has 16 residues. The CDR3 spells CASSLVIRTSTDTQYF. In DNA, the CDR3 is TGTGCCAGCAGCTTAGTTATAAGGACTAGCACAGATACGCAGTATTTT.

There are a few counts of this clonotype. V and J are TRBV30 and TRBJ1-1; D gene ambiguous. This CDR3 spans 13 amino acids. V was clipped by 3 bases and J by 3 bases, with 11 bases between them. Looked up from germline, CDR1 is GTSNPN and CDR2 is SVGIG (reference sequence). CDR3 protein: CAWRDTEDTEAFF. Here the CDR3 DNA reads TGTGCCTGGAGGGATACAGAGGACACTGAAGCTTTCTTT.

This clonotype showed up many times. This chain connects TRBV20-1 to TRBJ1-5; the D is unclear. Germline V gene lookup returns CDR1 DFQATT and CDR2 SNEGSKA (reference sequence). The CDR3 consists of 11 residues. Deletions cut 7 bases from V and 7 bases from J, with 11 bases between. The CDR3 bases are TGCAGTGTTATGGCAAGACAGCCCCAGCATTTT. Its protein product is CSVMARQPQHF.

Regarding this clonotype: Germline is not matched at one junction end, which may reflect a read error. The chain combines TRBV4-3 with TRBJ2-7, with 12 bases lining up with TRBD2. CDR1 is LGHNA and CDR2 is YSLEER in the germline V gene. This CDR3 has 16 residues. The CDR3 spells CASSQVLAGGAYKQYF. The CDR3 region has the DNA TGCGCCAGCAGCCAAGTTCTAGCGGGAGGGGCCTACAAGCAGTACTTC.

This clonotype has at least ten counts. J is TRBJ2-7 and V is TRBV3-1; 9 bases align to TRBD2. The CDR3 contains 15 residues. Trimming took 0 bases from V and 4 from J; bases not matched to a gene: 4. CDR1 is LGHDT and CDR2 is YNNKEL in the germline V gene (reference sequence). The CDR3 coding sequence is TGTGCCAGCAGCCAAGACAGCGGGAGGAGGTACGAGCAGTACTTC. It translates to CASSQDSGRRYEQYF.

In its sample, this clonotype was seen many times. V and J are TRBV7-9 and TRBJ2-3; D unresolved. Germline CDR1 and CDR2: SEHNR and FQNEAQ (reference sequence). CDR3 length: 16 residues. V gave up 0 bases and J gave up 2 bases, with 12 bases separating them. The CDR3 sequence: CASSLAWQANTDTQYF. CDR3 bases: TGTGCCAGCAGCTTAGCGTGGCAGGCAAACACAGATACGCAGTATTTT.

This clonotype was seen ten or more times. This chain connects TRBV7-9 to TRBJ2-7; D may correspond to TRBD1 or TRBD2 (5 bases each). CDR3 size: 13 residues. The germline gives CDR1 SEHNR, CDR2 FQNEAQ (reference sequence). The V gene lost 4 bases and the J gene lost 5 bases, with 12 bases spanning the gap. Written as DNA, the CDR3 is TGTGCCAGCAGCTCCGGGACGCTCCACGAGCAGTACTTC. Translating gives CASSSGTLHEQYF.

This clonotype has at least ten counts. The V call is TRBV7-6, the J call TRBJ2-2, with D uncertain. The CDR3 consists of 15 residues. Deletions cut 6 bases from V and 7 bases from J, with 18 bases between. Per germline, CDR1 SGHVS and CDR2 FNYEAQ. Here the CDR3 DNA reads TGTGCCAGCAGTATGGGTGGTAACGGTGGCGGGGAGCTGTTTTTT. Translated: CASSMGGNGGGELFF.

Worth noting for this clonotype: A single base separates this from a much larger clone, so it may be a read error. J is TRBJ2-2 and V is TRBV12-3 or TRBV12-4, with 10 bases lining up with TRBD2. This CDR3 is built from 18 residues. For the CDR3, the DNA is TGTGCCAGCAGCCCGAGAGCGGGGGGGCCTTCGAACACCAGGGAGCTGTTTTTT. This sequence encodes CASSPRAGGPSNTRELFF.

Regarding this clonotype: This sequence may be a read error, since a much larger clone differs from it by one base. The gene calls are TRBV12-3 or TRBV12-4 and TRBJ2-7, with 9 bases identical to TRBD1. The V segment lost 5 bases and the J segment 3 bases; nucleotides outside the gene matches: 5. The CDR3 is 14 residues long. CDR3 region: CASSRTGVDYEQYF. DNA for the CDR3: TGTGCCAGCAGTCGGACAGGGGTTGACTACGAGCAGTACTTC.

This clonotype showed up just a few times. The junction does not match germline at one end; this may be a read error. The V and J genes are TRBV30 and TRBJ2-7; 8 nucleotides align to TRBD2. Looked up from germline, CDR1 is GTSNPN and CDR2 is SVGIG (reference sequence). The CDR3 has 15 amino acids. The CDR3, as DNA: TGTGCCTGGAGTGTACGGGGGGGTTTCTCCCACGAGCAGTACTTC. Amino acid sequence: CAWSVRGGFSHEQYF.

This clonotype was detected many times. V usage is TRBV29-1 and J usage is TRBJ2-1; 7 bases agree with TRBD1. The CDR3 loop spans 11 amino acids. CDR1 is SQVTM, CDR2 ANQGSEA, per germline. The J segment lost 7 bases and the V segment lost 6 bases, leaving 3 bases of the junction unmatched. The CDR3, as DNA: TGCAGCGTCCCAGGGGGTAATGAGCAGTTCTTC. As protein: CSVPGGNEQFF.

This clonotype was counted many times. The chain is built from TRBV28 and TRBJ2-6; the D gene is possibly TRBD2 (5 bases). The CDR3 consists of 16 residues. Trimming removed 5 bases at V and 8 bases at J, with 19 bases between. CDR1 and CDR2 from the germline V gene are MDHEN and SYDVKM. The CDR3 loop reads CASSPLSSGLPNVLTF. The CDR3 nucleotides are TGTGCCAGCAGTCCCCTATCTTCGGGGTTACCCAACGTCCTGACTTTC.

The table lists this clonotype with a few counts. The chain has TRBV19 and TRBJ2-7, with TRBD1 matching 7 bases. Germline lookup yields CDR1 LNHDA and CDR2 SQIVND (reference sequence). J was trimmed by 3 bases and V by 2 bases; bases with no gene match: 7. The CDR3 has 15 amino acids. Here the CDR3 reads CASSITGVVDYEQYF. The CDR3 DNA follows: TGTGCCAGTAGTATAACAGGGGTGGTAGACTACGAGCAGTACTTC.

This clonotype was counted at least ten times. The gene calls are TRBV2 and TRBJ2-7; 10 bases map to TRBD1. This CDR3 region has 13 residues. With V trimmed by 8 bases and J by 6 bases, 7 bases remained unmatched. Germline V gene data show CDR1 as SNHLY and CDR2 as FYNNEI. CDR3 in amino acids: CASWFGTGAEQYF. The DNA of the CDR3 is TGTGCCAGCTGGTTCGGGACAGGGGCCGAGCAGTACTTC.

This clonotype was seen many times. V gene TRBV7-6 combines with J gene TRBJ1-5; D unclear. The V gene's germline CDR1 is SGHVS and CDR2 FNYEAQ. The CDR3 runs 12 residues. Trimming stripped 5 bases from V and 5 bases from J, with 7 bases between. The CDR3: CASSPPDQPQHF. For the CDR3, the DNA is TGTGCCAGCAGCCCACCGGATCAGCCCCAGCATTTT.

This clonotype was recorded many times. The J gene is TRBJ2-6, the V gene TRBV4-3; D is undetermined. V was trimmed by 6 bases and J by 4 bases, leaving 7 bases between them. The length of the CDR3 is 13 residues. Germline V gives CDR1 LGHNA, CDR2 YSLEER. CDR3: CASRPLGANVLTF. The CDR3, as DNA: TGCGCCAGCAGGCCACTGGGGGCCAACGTCCTGACTTTC.

The rearrangement joins TRBV15 to TRBJ1-1; D unresolved. V gave up 4 bases and J gave up 0 bases, with 12 bases separating them. This CDR3 is built from 15 residues. CDR1 is LNHNV and CDR2 is YYDKDF in the germline V gene (reference sequence). The CDR3 coding sequence is TGTGCCACCAGCATCCGTGACGGCATGAACACTGAAGCTTTCTTT. Translation gives CATSIRDGMNTEAFF.

This clonotype was observed a handful of times. This chain uses TRBV3-1 with TRBJ1-3; 9 bases match TRBD1. The CDR3 has 17 residues. CDR1 is LGHDT, CDR2 YNNKEL, per germline (reference sequence). V trimming: 4 bases; J trimming: 1 base; junction bases outside the gene matches: 8. Written as DNA, the CDR3 is TGTGCCAGCAGCCCCTTCCCCGGGACAGGGTCTGGAAACACCATATATTTT. Translated, it gives CASSPFPGTGSGNTIYF.

A few counts support this clonotype. The chain uses TRBV19 and TRBJ2-1; 15 bases align to TRBD2. This CDR3 region has 17 residues. The J segment lost 4 bases and the V segment lost 5 bases, leaving 6 bases of the junction unmatched. The germline V gene has CDR1 LNHDA and CDR2 SQIVND (reference sequence). CDR3 loop: CASSVGTSGGYYNEQFF. The CDR3 bases are TGTGCCAGTAGTGTCGGGACTAGCGGGGGGTATTACAATGAGCAGTTCTTC. The variable domain in full, completed from reference TRBV19 and TRBJ2-1, reads DGGITQSPKYLFRKEGQNVTLSCEQNLNHDAMYWYRQDPGQGLRLIYYSQIVNDFQKGDIAEGYSVSREKKESFPLTVTSAQKNPTAFYLCASSVGTSGGYYNEQFFGPGTRLTVL.

Turning to this clonotype: A much larger clone lies a single base off, so this may be a read error. This sequence joins TRBV11-2 and TRBJ1-1; perhaps TRBD1 as D (6 bases). The CDR3 totals 13 residues. Germline V gives CDR1 SGHAT, CDR2 FQNNGV. CDR3 region: CVSSSAGGVETFF. CDR3 bases: TGTGTCAGCAGCTCAGCGGGGGGCGTCGAAACTTTCTTT.

Concerning this clonotype: A single base separates this from a much larger clone, so it may be a read error. The CDR3: CSARVGRTSTDTQYF. The CDR3 DNA sequence: TGCAGTGCCAGGGTAGGACGGACTAGCACAGATACGCAGTATTTT. The V call is TRBV20-1, the J call TRBJ2-3; D tentatively fits TRBD1 or TRBD2 (5 bases each). The CDR3 is 15 amino acids. V was cut by 6 bases and J by 0 bases, with 16 bases left in between. Germline V gene data show CDR1 as DFQATT and CDR2 as SNEGSKA (reference sequence).

On this clonotype: A much larger clonotype is one base distant, so this may be a read error. The rearrangement uses TRBV27 and TRBJ1-3; D unresolved. The CDR3 has 16 amino acids. Trimming removed 5 bases at V and 2 bases at J, with 16 bases between. Germline assignment: CDR1 MNHEY and CDR2 SMNVEV (reference sequence). The CDR3 region is CASSPNPRITGNTIYF. CDR3 in DNA: TGTGCCAGCAGTCCCAATCCGAGGATAACTGGAAACACCATATATTTT.

This clonotype was seen a handful of times. The gene calls are TRBV19 and TRBJ2-3, with unresolved D. The CDR3 totals 15 residues. V was clipped by 6 bases and J by 4 bases, with 17 bases between them. Germline V gene lookup returns CDR1 LNHDA and CDR2 SQIVND (reference sequence). The CDR3 coding sequence is TGTGCCAGTAGGATAAACGGACGGAGCGCAGATACGCAGTATTTT. This encodes CASRINGRSADTQYF.

In its sample, this clonotype was seen many times. The CDR3 reads CSGGGTSQHEQYF. The DNA of the CDR3 is TGCAGCGGGGGGGGGACTAGCCAACACGAGCAGTACTTC. V usage is TRBV29-1 and J usage is TRBJ2-7; 9 bases match TRBD2. Trimming took 7 bases from V and 5 from J; bases not matched to a gene: 9. The CDR3 consists of 13 residues. Germline V gives CDR1 SQVTM, CDR2 ANQGSEA.

V usage is TRBV6-5 and J usage is TRBJ1-1, with a tentative D call TRBD1 (6 bases). This CDR3 comprises 16 residues. The germline V gene encodes CDR1 MNHEY and CDR2 SVGAGI. The germline V and J ends were trimmed by 6 bases and 4 bases, with 21 bases remaining between them. CDR3 in DNA: TGTGCCAGCAGATCTACAAGGAGAGGGGGTACCACTGAAGCTTTCTTT. Its translation is CASRSTRRGGTTEAFF.